The source of this T cell receptor (beta chain) is a study of CD8+ T cells in alopecia areata. V gave up 9 bases and J gave up 3 bases, with 6 bases separating them. The CDR3 is 11 residues long. Germline V gene sequence: CDR1 LNHDA, CDR2 SQIVND (reference sequence). Findings of the study overall: How baseline CD8+ expansion relates to response remains uncertain (there was one nonresponder).

This clone occurred a few times. What it recognizes is unknown. The treatment here: oral pan-JAK inhibitor, 5-10 mg twice daily. Isolated RNA was reverse transcribed into cDNA used as the sequencing template. Profiled with immunoSEQ multiplex PCR; TCRdb holds only in-frame clones, not every one. The sample gives around 290,000 clones, roughly 60% of which show up once; under 2% is in the top ten. The specimen comprised CD4+ T cells sorted from blood, sampled at week 24, from a patient treated with tofacitinib. The receptor was isolated from a human donor with alopecia areata. This chain connects TRBV19 to TRBJ2-1; D is uncertain. CDR3 nucleotides: TGTGCCAGCTCCAACTACAATGAGCAGTTCTTC. Its translation is CASSNYNEQFF. The variable domain in full, completed from reference TRBV19 and TRBJ2-1, reads DGGITQSPKYLFRKEGQNVTLSCEQNLNHDAMYWYRQDPGQGLRLIYYSQIVNDFQKGDIAEGYSVSREKKESFPLTVTSAQKNPTAFYLCASSNYNEQFFGPGTRLTVL.